Listed below are T cell receptor beta chains from one sample, sequenced in a study of cytomegalovirus exposure and HLA in healthy donors. Here immunoSEQ multiplex PCR was the method, and the copy in TCRdb shows in-frame clones only, minus some. The table records roughly 100,000 clones, 75% to 85% of them present only once. What was sequenced was PBMCs. These receptors were obtained from a man younger than 35 in good health and CMV-seropositive. Each CDR3 is given without its conserved first and last residue. Fields, in order: V gene, CDR3 protein.

v_gene: TRBV2
CDR3aa: ASGRDTDLNQPQH

v_gene: TRBV28
CDR3aa: ASSFSGTAKYEQY

v_gene: TRBV5-1
CDR3aa: ASSSDEVSYEQY

v_gene: TRBV13
CDR3aa: ASTPTSAGTDTQY

v_gene: TRBV7-9
CDR3aa: ASSLVEGLSTEAF

v_gene: TRBV27
CDR3aa: ASSFLGTGGWTEAF

v_gene: TRBV6-6
CDR3aa: ASSQHQGASYEQY

v_gene: TRBV10-3
CDR3aa: ATSRTGEETQY

v_gene: TRBV28
CDR3aa: ASSSFQGGRYNEQF

v_gene: TRBV15
CDR3aa: ATSRGDRNNQPQH

v_gene: TRBV7-2
CDR3aa: ASSFSRRSYEQY

v_gene: TRBV5-4
CDR3aa: ASSLRAGSGANVLT

v_gene: TRBV5-4
CDR3aa: ASSPYNSPLH

v_gene: TRBV30
CDR3aa: AWSLNRGRRNEKLF

v_gene: TRBV7-3
CDR3aa: ASSLQGIGETQY

v_gene: TRBV12-5
CDR3aa: ASGLVPRQGDTSYNSPLH

v_gene: TRBV4-1
CDR3aa: ASSHGQGKNIQY

v_gene: TRBV5-1
CDR3aa: ASSVDRVYEQY

v_gene: TRBV5-6
CDR3aa: ASSLVGQGTDTQY

v_gene: TRBV23-1
CDR3aa: ASSHRTSEGETQY

v_gene: TRBV19
CDR3aa: ASSPGNGYEQY

v_gene: TRBV6-6
CDR3aa: ASSYDSGLNQPQH

v_gene: TRBV9
CDR3aa: ASSAGLLSNEQY

v_gene: TRBV6-6
CDR3aa: ASSQPGTGLTEAF

v_gene: TRBV7-9
CDR3aa: ASSLSYTDTQY

v_gene: TRBV10-3
CDR3aa: AISAPSGIHRKYSGNTIY

v_gene: TRBV4-1
CDR3aa: ASSQDPGGGGGRPQH

v_gene: TRBV15
CDR3aa: ATSNLRAEQY

v_gene: TRBV5-4
CDR3aa: ASSEGLAIGELF

v_gene: TRBV5-1
CDR3aa: ASSLDTQETQY

v_gene: TRBV7-9
CDR3aa: ASSLTRMGGRYEKLF

v_gene: TRBV30
CDR3aa: AWVRQGAYSPLH

v_gene: TRBV4-1
CDR3aa: ASSQAHRTEYEQY

v_gene: TRBV2
CDR3aa: ASVQTFQETQY

v_gene: TRBV4-2
CDR3aa: ASSQEASSSYNEQF

v_gene: TRBV5-1
CDR3aa: ASRPPVSGGSYNEQF

v_gene: TRBV5-6
CDR3aa: ASSLIGRANSETQY

v_gene: TRBV29-1
CDR3aa: SPTSGDRGLEKLF

v_gene: TRBV25-1
CDR3aa: ASQAPPGLIETQY

v_gene: TRBV30
CDR3aa: AWTTGGFTNYGYT

v_gene: TRBV21-1
CDR3aa: ASSNPPRTGQETQY

v_gene: TRBV7-9
CDR3aa: SSNGDRPDAF

v_gene: TRBV6-6
CDR3aa: ASASFRGGYNEQF

v_gene: TRBV6-5
CDR3aa: ASSSPRGQTEAF

v_gene: TRBV6-1
CDR3aa: ASNQGTGANVLT